This TCR beta chain was obtained from a study of blood T cell repertoires in COVID-19. Across the study: The United States, Italy and Spain supplied acute and convalescent COVID-19 samples. PBMCs, B-cell-depleted T cells, or T cells provided the cDNA or gDNA that made up the material.

Per the original methods: Estimates of nucleated cell counts were drawn from the amplification of reference gene primers. Data came from immunoSEQ multiplex PCR; TCRdb stores just in-frame clones and leaves some out. That table furnishes V, J and clone size, whereas the DNA furnished D and trimming. The data hold 150,000 to 200,000 clones, with about 93% observed a single time. This CDR3 spans 19 amino acids. Germline V gene data show CDR1 as SGHTA and CDR2 as FQGTGA. Trimming removed 2 bases from V and 3 bases from J; junction bases left unmatched: 14. This chain links TRBV7-3 with TRBJ1-4; 8 positions match TRBD1. The sequence was obtained from a woman between 50 and 59 years old with acute or convalescent COVID-19. The sequencing input was peripheral blood. The CDR3 sequence is CASSLSGQGGRRPNEKLFF. CDR3 bases: TGTGCCAGCAGCTTATCCGGACAGGGTGGCCGTCGACCTAATGAAAAACTGTTTTTT.